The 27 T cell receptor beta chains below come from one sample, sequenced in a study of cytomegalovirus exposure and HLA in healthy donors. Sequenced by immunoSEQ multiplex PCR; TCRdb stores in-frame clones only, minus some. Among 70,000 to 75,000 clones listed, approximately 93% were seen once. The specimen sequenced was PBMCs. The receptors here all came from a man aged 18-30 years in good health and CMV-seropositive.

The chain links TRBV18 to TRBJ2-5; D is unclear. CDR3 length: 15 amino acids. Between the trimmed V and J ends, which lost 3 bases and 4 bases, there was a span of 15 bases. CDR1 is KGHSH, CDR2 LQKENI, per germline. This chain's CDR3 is CASSPVAGNLETQYF. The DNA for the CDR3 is TGTGCCAGCTCACCCGTGGCAGGCAATCTAGAGACCCAGTACTTC.

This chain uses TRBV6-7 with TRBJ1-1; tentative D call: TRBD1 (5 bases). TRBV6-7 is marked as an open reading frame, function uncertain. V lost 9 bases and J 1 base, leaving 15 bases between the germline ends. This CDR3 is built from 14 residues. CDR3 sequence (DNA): TGTGCCAGTACGACGACAGCCCCGAACACTGAAGCTTTCTTT. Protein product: CASTTTAPNTEAFF.

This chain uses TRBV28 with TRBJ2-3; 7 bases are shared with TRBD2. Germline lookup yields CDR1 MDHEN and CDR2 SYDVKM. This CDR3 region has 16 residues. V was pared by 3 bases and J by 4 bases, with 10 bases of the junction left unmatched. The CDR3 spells CASSLIRASGPDTQYF. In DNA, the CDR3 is TGTGCCAGCAGTTTGATTAGGGCTAGCGGACCAGATACGCAGTATTTT.

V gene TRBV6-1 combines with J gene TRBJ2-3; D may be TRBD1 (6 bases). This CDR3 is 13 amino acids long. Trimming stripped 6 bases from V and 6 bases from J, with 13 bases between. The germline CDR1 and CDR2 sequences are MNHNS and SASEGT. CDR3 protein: CASRNTRGDTQYF. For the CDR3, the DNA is TGTGCCAGCAGAAATACTAGGGGGGATACGCAGTATTTT.

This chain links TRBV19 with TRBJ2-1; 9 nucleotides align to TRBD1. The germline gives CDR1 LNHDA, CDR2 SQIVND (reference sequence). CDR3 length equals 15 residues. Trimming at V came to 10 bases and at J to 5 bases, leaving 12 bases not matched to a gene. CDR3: CATSGLDRGNNEQFF. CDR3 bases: TGTGCCACCTCCGGTCTGGACAGGGGTAACAATGAGCAGTTCTTC.

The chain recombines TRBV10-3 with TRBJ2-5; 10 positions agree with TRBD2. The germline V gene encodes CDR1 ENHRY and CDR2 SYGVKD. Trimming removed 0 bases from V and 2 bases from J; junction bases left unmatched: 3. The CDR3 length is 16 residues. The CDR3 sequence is CAISESLAGEQETQYF. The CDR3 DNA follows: TGTGCCATCAGTGAGTCTCTAGCGGGGGAACAAGAGACCCAGTACTTC.

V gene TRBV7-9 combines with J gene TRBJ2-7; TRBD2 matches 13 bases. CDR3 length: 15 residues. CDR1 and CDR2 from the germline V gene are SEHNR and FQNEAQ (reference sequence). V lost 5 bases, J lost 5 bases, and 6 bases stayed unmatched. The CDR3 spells CASSVGTSGAHEQYF. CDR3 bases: TGTGCCAGCAGCGTTGGGACTAGCGGGGCTCACGAGCAGTACTTC.

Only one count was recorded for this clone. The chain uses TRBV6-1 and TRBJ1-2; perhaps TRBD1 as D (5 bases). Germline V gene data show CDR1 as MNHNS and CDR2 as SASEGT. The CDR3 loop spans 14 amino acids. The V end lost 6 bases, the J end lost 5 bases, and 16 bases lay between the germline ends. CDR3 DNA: TGTGCCAGCAGATCAACAGGACGGAAGTATGGCTACACCTTC. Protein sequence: CASRSTGRKYGYTF.

The DNA for the CDR3 is TGCGCCAGCAGCTTGGGACAGGACACAGATACGCAGTATTTT. Its translation is CASSLGQDTDTQYF. This rearrangement joins TRBV5-1 to TRBJ2-3; TRBD1 might be the D (6 bases). The germline CDR1 and CDR2 sequences are SGHRS and YFSETQ. CDR3 length: 14 amino acids. Trimming left V 0 bases short and J 2 bases short, with 7 bases between.

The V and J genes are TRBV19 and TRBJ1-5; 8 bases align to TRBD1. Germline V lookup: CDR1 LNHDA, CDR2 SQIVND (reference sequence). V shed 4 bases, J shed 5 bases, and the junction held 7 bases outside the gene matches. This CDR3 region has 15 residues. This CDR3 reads CASSTRTGRDQPQHF. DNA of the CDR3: TGTGCCAGTAGTACCAGGACAGGGAGAGATCAGCCCCAGCATTTT.

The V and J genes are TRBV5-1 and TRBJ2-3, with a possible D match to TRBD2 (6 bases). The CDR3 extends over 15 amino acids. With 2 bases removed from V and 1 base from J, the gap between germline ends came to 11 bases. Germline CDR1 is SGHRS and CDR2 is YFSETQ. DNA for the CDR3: TGCGCCAGCAGCTTTTTGACGGGAGGCACAGATACGCAGTATTTT. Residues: CASSFLTGGTDTQYF.

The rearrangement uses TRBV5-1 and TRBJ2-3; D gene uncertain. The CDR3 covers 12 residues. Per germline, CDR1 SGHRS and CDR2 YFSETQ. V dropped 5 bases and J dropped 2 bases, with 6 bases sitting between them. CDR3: CASSSFTDTQYF. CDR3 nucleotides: TGCGCCAGCAGTAGCTTCACAGATACGCAGTATTTT. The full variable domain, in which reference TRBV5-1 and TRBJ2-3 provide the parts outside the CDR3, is KAGVTQTPRYLIKTRGQQVTLSCSPISGHRSVSWYQQTPGQGLQFLFEYFSETQRNKGNFPGRFSGRQFSNSRSEMNVSTLELGDSALYLCASSSFTDTQYFGPGTRLTVL.

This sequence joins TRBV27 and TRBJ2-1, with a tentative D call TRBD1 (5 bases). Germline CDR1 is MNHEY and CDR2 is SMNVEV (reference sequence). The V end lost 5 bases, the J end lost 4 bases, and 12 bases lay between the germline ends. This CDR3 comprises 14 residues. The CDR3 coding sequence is TGTGCCAGCAGTCCAGGGCTGGTATACAATGAGCAGTTCTTC. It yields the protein CASSPGLVYNEQFF.

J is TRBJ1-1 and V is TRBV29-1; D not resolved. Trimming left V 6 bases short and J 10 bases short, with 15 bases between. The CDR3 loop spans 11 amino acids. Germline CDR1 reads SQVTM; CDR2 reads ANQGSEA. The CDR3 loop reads CSVSEEVGAFF. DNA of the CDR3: TGCAGCGTCTCCGAGGAGGTAGGAGCTTTCTTT.

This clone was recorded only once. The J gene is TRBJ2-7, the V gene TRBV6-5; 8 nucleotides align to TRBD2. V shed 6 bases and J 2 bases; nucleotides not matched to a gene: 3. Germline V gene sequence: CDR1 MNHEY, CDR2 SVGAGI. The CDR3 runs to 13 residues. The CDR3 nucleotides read TGTGCCAGCAGGCGGGAGGCCACCTACGAGCAGTACTTC. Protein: CASRREATYEQYF.

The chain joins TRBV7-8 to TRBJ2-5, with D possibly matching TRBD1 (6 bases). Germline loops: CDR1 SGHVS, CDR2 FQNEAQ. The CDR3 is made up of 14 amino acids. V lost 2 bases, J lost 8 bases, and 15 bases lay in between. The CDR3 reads CASSLRDTGKTQYF. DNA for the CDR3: TGTGCCAGCAGCTTACGGGACACGGGAAAAACCCAGTACTTC.

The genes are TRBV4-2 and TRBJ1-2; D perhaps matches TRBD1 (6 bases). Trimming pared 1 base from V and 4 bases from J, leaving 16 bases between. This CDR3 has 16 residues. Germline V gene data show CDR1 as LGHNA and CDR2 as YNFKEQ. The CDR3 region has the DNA TGTGCCAGCAGCCAAGGAAACGTCGGGACATCCTATGGCTACACCTTC. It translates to CASSQGNVGTSYGYTF.

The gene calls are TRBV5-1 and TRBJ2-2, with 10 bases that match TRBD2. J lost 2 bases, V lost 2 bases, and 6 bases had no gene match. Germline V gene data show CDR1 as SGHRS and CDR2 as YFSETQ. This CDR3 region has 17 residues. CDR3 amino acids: CASSFVASGGNTGELFF. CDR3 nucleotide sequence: TGCGCCAGCAGCTTCGTGGCTAGCGGGGGTAACACCGGGGAGCTGTTTTTT.

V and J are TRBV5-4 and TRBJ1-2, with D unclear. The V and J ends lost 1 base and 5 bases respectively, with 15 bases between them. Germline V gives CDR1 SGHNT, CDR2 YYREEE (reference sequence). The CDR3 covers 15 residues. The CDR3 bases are TGTGCCAGCAGCTTGTATACTTCCAAGTATTATGGCTACACCTTC. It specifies CASSLYTSKYYGYTF. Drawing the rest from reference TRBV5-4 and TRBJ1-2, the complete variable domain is ETGVTQSPTHLIKTRGQQVTLRCSSQSGHNTVSWYQQALGQGPQFIFQYYREEENGRGNFPPRFSGLQFPNYSSELNVNALELDDSALYLCASSLYTSKYYGYTFGSGTRLTVV.

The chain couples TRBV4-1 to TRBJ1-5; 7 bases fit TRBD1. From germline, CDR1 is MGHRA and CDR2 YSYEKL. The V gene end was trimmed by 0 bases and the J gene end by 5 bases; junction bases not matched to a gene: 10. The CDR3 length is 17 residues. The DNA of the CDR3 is TGCGCCAGCAGCCAAGATGCGGTTGCCAGGGGGGATCAGCCCCAGCATTTT. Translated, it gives CASSQDAVARGDQPQHF.

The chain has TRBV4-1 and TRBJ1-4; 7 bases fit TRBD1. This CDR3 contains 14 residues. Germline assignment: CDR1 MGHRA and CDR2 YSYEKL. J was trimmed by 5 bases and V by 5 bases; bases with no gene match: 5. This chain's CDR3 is CASSVTGENEKLFF. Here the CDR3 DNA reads TGCGCCAGCAGCGTTACAGGGGAGAATGAAAAACTGTTTTTT.

The CDR3 DNA sequence: TGTGCCAGCAGCTCCCGGGACAGAACTGAAGCTTTCTTT. As protein: CASSSRDRTEAFF. This chain uses TRBV5-4 with TRBJ1-1; TRBD1 matches 7 bases. After removal of 3 bases from V and 5 bases from J, the junction contained 4 bases not matched to a gene. The germline V gene has CDR1 SGHNT and CDR2 YYREEE (reference sequence). There are 13 residues in the CDR3.

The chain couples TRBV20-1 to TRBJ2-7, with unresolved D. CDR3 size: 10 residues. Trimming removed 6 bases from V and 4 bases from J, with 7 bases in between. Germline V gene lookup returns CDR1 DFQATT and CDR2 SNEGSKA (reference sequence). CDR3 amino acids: CSARKYEQYF. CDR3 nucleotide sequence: TGCAGTGCGCGGAAGTACGAGCAGTACTTC.

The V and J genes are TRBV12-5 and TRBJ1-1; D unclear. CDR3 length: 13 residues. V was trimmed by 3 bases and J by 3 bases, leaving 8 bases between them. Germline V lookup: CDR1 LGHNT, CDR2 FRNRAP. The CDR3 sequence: CASGFEEDTEAFF. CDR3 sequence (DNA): TGTGCTAGTGGTTTTGAGGAGGACACTGAAGCTTTCTTT.

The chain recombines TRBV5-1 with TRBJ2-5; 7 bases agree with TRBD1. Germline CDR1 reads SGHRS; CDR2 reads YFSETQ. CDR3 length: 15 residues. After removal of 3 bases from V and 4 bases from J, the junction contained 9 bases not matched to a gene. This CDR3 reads CASSSRQGRLETQYF. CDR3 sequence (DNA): TGCGCCAGCAGCTCACGACAGGGAAGACTAGAGACCCAGTACTTC.

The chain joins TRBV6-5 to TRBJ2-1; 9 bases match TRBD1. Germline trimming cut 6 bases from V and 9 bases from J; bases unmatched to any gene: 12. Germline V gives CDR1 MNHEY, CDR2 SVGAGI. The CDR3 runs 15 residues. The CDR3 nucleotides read TGTGCCAGCAGAACAACAGGGGGCAGTACGGGTGAGCAGTTCTTC. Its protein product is CASRTTGGSTGEQFF.

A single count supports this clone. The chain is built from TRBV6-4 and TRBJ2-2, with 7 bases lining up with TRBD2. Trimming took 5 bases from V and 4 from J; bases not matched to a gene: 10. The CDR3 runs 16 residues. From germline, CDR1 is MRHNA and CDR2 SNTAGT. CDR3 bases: TGTGCCAGCAGTTCGGACCCTAGCGGTTTCACCGGGGAGCTGTTTTTT. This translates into CASSSDPSGFTGELFF.